This TCR beta chain originates from a study of T-cell memory formation after mild COVID-19. Study as a whole: Clustering of TCRs was largely donor specific. Findings and limits, study-wide: Clones which contracted sat mainly in CM and EM if CD4+, and in EMRA if CD8+. The study found balanced CD4/CD8 in clones contracting day 15 to 85 and a CD4+ lean in later expanders.

This clonotype was detected a few times. Antigen: not known. TCRdb re-called the 5' RACE reads through MiXCR, storing one row per CDR3 protein. This sample yields about 430,000 distinct CDR3 sequences, of which over 15% are seen a single time; 20% to 25% belongs to the top ten. The sequence was collected from a man in his late teens or twenties who had mild COVID-19 (a few samples of this study predate the infection). Cell type and time point are not known. Material for sequencing was PBMCs or a T cell subset sorted from them (not recorded which).

DNA for the CDR3: TGTGCCAGCTCGGCCCCGGGGGCCATCTATGGCTACACCTTC. This encodes CASSAPGAIYGYTF. This chain links TRBV12-3 or TRBV12-4 with TRBJ1-2; D is possibly TRBD1 (6 bases). Trimming removed 8 bases from V and 4 bases from J, with 17 bases in between. This CDR3 contains 14 residues.